Listed below are T cell receptor beta chains from one sample, sequenced in a study of beta chain features in type 1 diabetes. Data came from immunoSEQ multiplex PCR; TCRdb stores just in-frame clones and leaves some out. The sample holds fewer than 550,000 clones, 11% seen once. Sequences were obtained from naive CD4+ T cells from blood. The receptor source for this set is a woman aged 18-29 years in good health. The CDR3 runs from the conserved cysteine through the conserved F or W. D genes are given only for firm matches. The size of a clone is reported for some rows only, either as once, few or many, or as a class for expanded clones.

d_gene: -; abundance: -; v_gene: TRBV28; j_gene: TRBJ1-2; CDR3nt: TGTGCCAGCAGTTTATTAGGTGACGGCTACACCTTC; CDR3aa: CASSLLGDGYTF
d_gene: -; abundance: few; v_gene: TRBV7-9; j_gene: TRBJ2-5; CDR3nt: TGTGCCAGCAGCCCATGGACATCCGAGACCCAGTACTTC; CDR3aa: CASSPWTSETQYF
d_gene: -; abundance: few; v_gene: TRBV16; j_gene: TRBJ1-6; CDR3nt: TGTGCCAGCAGCCAAATCCCCTCGGGGGTCTCACCCCTCCACTTT; CDR3aa: CASSQIPSGVSPLHF
d_gene: -; abundance: -; v_gene: TRBV7-3; j_gene: TRBJ2-1; CDR3nt: TGTGCCAGCAGCGCCACCAGGGGAGACAATGAGCAGTTCTTC; CDR3aa: CASSATRGDNEQFF
d_gene: -; abundance: -; v_gene: TRBV7-6; j_gene: TRBJ2-3; CDR3nt: TGTGCCAGCAGCTTAACACCGTCGACAGTCTTCACAGATACGCAGTATTTT; CDR3aa: CASSLTPSTVFTDTQYF
d_gene: -; abundance: -; v_gene: TRBV7-9; j_gene: TRBJ2-5; CDR3nt: TGTGCCAGCAGCTCAATCAACCAAGAGACCCAGTACTTC; CDR3aa: CASSSINQETQYF
d_gene: -; abundance: few; v_gene: TRBV29-1; j_gene: TRBJ2-1; CDR3nt: TGCAGCGTTGTAGTGCCTGCCTACAATGAGCAGTTCTTC; CDR3aa: CSVVVPAYNEQFF
d_gene: TRBD1; abundance: -; v_gene: TRBV25-1; j_gene: TRBJ1-5; CDR3nt: TGTGCCAGCAGTCCAGGGGGCAGCAATCAGCCCCAGCATTTT; CDR3aa: CASSPGGSNQPQHF
d_gene: -; abundance: few; v_gene: TRBV2; j_gene: TRBJ1-5; CDR3nt: TGTGCCAGCAGTCAGAGCTTTAGCAATCAGCCCCAGCATTTT; CDR3aa: CASSQSFSNQPQHF
d_gene: -; abundance: few; v_gene: TRBV10-3; j_gene: TRBJ2-5; CDR3nt: TGTGCCATCAGGGGACCCTTCCAAGAGACCCAGTACTTC; CDR3aa: CAIRGPFQETQYF
d_gene: -; abundance: -; v_gene: TRBV4-2; j_gene: TRBJ2-7; CDR3nt: TGTGCCAGCAGCCACCCCGGTGTCCACGAGCAGTACTTC; CDR3aa: CASSHPGVHEQYF
d_gene: TRBD1; abundance: -; v_gene: TRBV5-1; j_gene: TRBJ2-1; CDR3nt: TGCGCCAGCAGTTTTGACAGGGTTAATGAGCAGTTCTTC; CDR3aa: CASSFDRVNEQFF
d_gene: TRBD2; abundance: -; v_gene: TRBV7-3; j_gene: TRBJ2-1; CDR3nt: TGTGCCAGCAGCCTGGGACTAGTCTCCTACAATGAGCAGTTCTTC; CDR3aa: CASSLGLVSYNEQFF
d_gene: TRBD1; abundance: -; v_gene: TRBV5-6; j_gene: TRBJ2-2; CDR3nt: TGTGCCGGATCCACCGGGACAGGTCACACCGGGGAGCTGTTTTTT; CDR3aa: CAGSTGTGHTGELFF
d_gene: TRBD2; abundance: few; v_gene: TRBV7-2; j_gene: TRBJ2-1; CDR3nt: TGTGCCAGCAGCTTACGCGGGCCTAGCGGTACCTACAATGAGCAGTTCTTC; CDR3aa: CASSLRGPSGTYNEQFF
d_gene: -; abundance: few; v_gene: TRBV2; j_gene: TRBJ2-1; CDR3nt: TGTGCCAGCAAAGTCCGGTCCCTTACGCGCAATGAGCAGTTCTTC; CDR3aa: CASKVRSLTRNEQFF
d_gene: -; abundance: -; v_gene: TRBV4-3; j_gene: TRBJ1-3; CDR3nt: TGCGCCAGCAGCCCCGAAGGGACCTGGGGTGGAAACACCATATATTTT; CDR3aa: CASSPEGTWGGNTIYF
d_gene: -; abundance: -; v_gene: TRBV5-1; j_gene: TRBJ1-1; CDR3nt: TGCGCCAGCAGCTTGATGGACAGTTCAGAAGCTTTCTTT; CDR3aa: CASSLMDSSEAFF
d_gene: -; abundance: few; v_gene: TRBV4-2; j_gene: TRBJ1-1; CDR3nt: TGTGCCAGCAGCCAAGATCAACCGAGATCATTCGGCACTGAAGCTTTCTTT; CDR3aa: CASSQDQPRSFGTEAFF
d_gene: -; abundance: -; v_gene: TRBV4-1; j_gene: TRBJ1-5; CDR3nt: TGCGCCAGCAGCCAAGAATCGTCGGTACGGGGCAATCAGCCCCAGCATTTT; CDR3aa: CASSQESSVRGNQPQHF
d_gene: TRBD2; abundance: -; v_gene: TRBV9; j_gene: TRBJ2-3; CDR3nt: TGTGCCAGCAGCGTGGATTGGACTAGCGGAAGCACAGATACGCAGTATTTT; CDR3aa: CASSVDWTSGSTDTQYF
d_gene: TRBD1; abundance: few; v_gene: TRBV7-2; j_gene: TRBJ1-4; CDR3nt: TGTGCCAGCAGCCCAGACAGGGGGAATGAAAAACTGTTTTTT; CDR3aa: CASSPDRGNEKLFF
d_gene: -; abundance: few; v_gene: TRBV7-9; j_gene: TRBJ1-1; CDR3nt: TGTGCCAGCAGCTCCCCCGACGGGGACAACACTGAAGCTTTCTTT; CDR3aa: CASSSPDGDNTEAFF
d_gene: -; abundance: -; v_gene: TRBV5-4; j_gene: TRBJ2-5; CDR3nt: TGTGCCAGCAGCAATGCGGGGCCGAGGGAGACCCAGTACTTC; CDR3aa: CASSNAGPRETQYF
d_gene: TRBD2; abundance: few; v_gene: TRBV6-6; j_gene: TRBJ2-3; CDR3nt: TGTGCCAGCAGTTACCCAATTGGGAGGGACCAGGGTACGCAGTATTTT; CDR3aa: CASSYPIGRDQGTQYF
d_gene: -; abundance: few; v_gene: TRBV7-2; j_gene: TRBJ1-5; CDR3nt: TGTGCCAGCAGCTTAGTACGGCACAATCAGCCCCAGCATTTT; CDR3aa: CASSLVRHNQPQHF
d_gene: TRBD1; abundance: -; v_gene: TRBV23-1; j_gene: TRBJ2-3; CDR3nt: TGCGCCAGCAGCTTGGGGGACAGGCACACAGATACGCAGTATTTT; CDR3aa: CASSLGDRHTDTQYF
d_gene: TRBD1; abundance: -; v_gene: TRBV7-3; j_gene: TRBJ1-5; CDR3nt: TGTGCCAGCAGCCCGGGACAGGGCAGGAGTCAGCCCCAGCATTTT; CDR3aa: CASSPGQGRSQPQHF
d_gene: TRBD1; abundance: few; v_gene: TRBV28; j_gene: TRBJ1-2; CDR3nt: TGTGCCAGCAGCGGACAGGGGGGAGGCTACACCTTC; CDR3aa: CASSGQGGGYTF
d_gene: TRBD2; abundance: -; v_gene: TRBV30; j_gene: TRBJ2-1; CDR3nt: TGTGCCTGGAGTGTAGGCCTAGCGGGAGCGGATGAGCAGTTCTTC; CDR3aa: CAWSVGLAGADEQFF
d_gene: -; abundance: few; v_gene: TRBV7-2; j_gene: TRBJ2-5; CDR3nt: TGTGCCAGCAGCTCTACCCTCCGGGGAGAGGTACACTTC; CDR3aa: CASSSTLRGEVHF
d_gene: -; abundance: -; v_gene: TRBV11-2; j_gene: TRBJ2-3; CDR3nt: TGTGCCAGCAGCTCGATCATCTCAGATACGCAGTATTTT; CDR3aa: CASSSIISDTQYF
d_gene: TRBD1; abundance: many; v_gene: TRBV28; j_gene: TRBJ2-5; CDR3nt: TGTGCCAGCAGTTTTCTTGGGACAGGCCCGACCCAGTACTTC; CDR3aa: CASSFLGTGPTQYF
d_gene: -; abundance: -; v_gene: TRBV6-1; j_gene: TRBJ2-1; CDR3nt: TGTGCCAGCAGTGAAGAGCGAGCGGAACAAGGGGATGAGCAGTTCTTC; CDR3aa: CASSEERAEQGDEQFF
d_gene: -; abundance: few; v_gene: TRBV14; j_gene: TRBJ2-1; CDR3nt: TGTGCCAGCAGCCAAACCTACAATGAGCAGTTCTTC; CDR3aa: CASSQTYNEQFF
d_gene: -; abundance: -; v_gene: TRBV27; j_gene: TRBJ1-1; CDR3nt: TGTGCCAGCAGTCACTGGCCCCCGAGAGCTTTCTTT; CDR3aa: CASSHWPPRAFF